This T cell receptor beta chain is drawn from a study of shared clonotypes between healthy human individuals. Points on this clone: Antigen: not known. The same CDR3 is also encoded by other DNA sequences in this sample.

The CDR3 consists of 14 residues. Trimming removed 2 bases from V and 0 bases from J, with 8 bases in between. The V gene's germline CDR1 is MNHEY and CDR2 SMNVEV (reference sequence). Cells designated naive CD8 were CD45RO-negative and were positively selected for CCR7, with terminally differentiated effector memory CD45RA+ cells excluded. Sequenced by immunoSEQ multiplex PCR; TCRdb stores in-frame clones only, minus some. The data show just over 2,000,000 clones, just under 95% seen once. Whole-study findings and limits: With few donors, the genetic and exposure-history diversity represented was limited. The four-donor shared clonotypes exceeded non-shared clonotypes in generation probability, with non-shared ones scoring lower. For sorted subsets, rarefaction showed incomplete sequencing despite large depth.

This rearrangement joins TRBV27 to TRBJ2-7; weak D call: TRBD2 (5 bases). The sample taken for sequencing was naive CD8+ T cells sorted from blood. The receptor's source is a man aged 18 to 30 in good health. The CDR3 reads CASSLGGSSYEQYF. CDR3 in DNA: TGTGCCAGCAGTTTAGGTGGGAGCTCCTACGAGCAGTACTTC.